A selection of T cell receptor beta chains follows, all from one sample in a study of T cells in Graves' hyperthyroidism and ophthalmopathy. Using its own MiXCR run on the multiplex PCR reads, TCRdb lists one record per CDR3 protein. The profile shows some 560,000 distinct CDR3 sequences, 15% to 18% of them singletons. Sequencing was done on a sample of blood. Receptor source: a woman in her twenties or thirties with Graves' hyperthyroidism. Each CDR3 is given with its conserved first and last residue. Fields, in order: CDR3 protein, CDR3 DNA, D gene, V gene, clone size, J gene, CDR3 length. The D gene is left open where the match is weak. Clone size is not always given. Where it is, it says once, few, many or a class for expanded clones.

CASSIGYPTDTQYF | TGTGCCAGCAGTATCGGCTACCCCACAGATACGCAGTATTTT | . | TRBV27 | many | TRBJ2-3 | 14
CASSLSRIGPAEAFF | TGTGCCAGCAGCCTTTCTAGGATCGGTCCGGCTGAAGCTTTCTTT | . | TRBV11-2 | many | TRBJ1-1 | 15
CASSRSGLADTDTQYF | TGTGCCAGCAGCCGATCGGGACTAGCGGACACAGATACGCAGTATTTT | TRBD2 | TRBV3-1 | many | TRBJ2-3 | 16
CATGNSGANVLTF | TGTGCCACCGGGAACTCTGGGGCCAACGTCCTGACTTTC | . | TRBV10-3 | many | TRBJ2-6 | 13
CSARDWRRTGDQNIQYF | TGCAGTGCTAGAGATTGGAGGAGAACGGGAGACCAAAACATTCAGTACTTC | . | TRBV20-1 | few | TRBJ2-4 | 17
CASTWSKMAEAFF | TGTGCCAGCACCTGGTCGAAGATGGCGGAAGCTTTCTTT | . | TRBV28 | many | TRBJ1-1 | 13
CASTAGSLSYNEQFF | TGTGCCAGTACGGCGGGTAGTCTCTCCTACAATGAGCAGTTCTTC | . | TRBV19 | . | TRBJ2-1 | 15
CASSQAGVYEQYF | TGTGCCAGCAGCCAAGCGGGAGTGTACGAGCAGTACTTC | TRBD2 | TRBV12-3/TRBV12-4 | . | TRBJ2-7 | 13
CASSLSGGTGSEAFF | TGTGCCAGCAGTTTATCGGGGGGTACAGGGTCTGAAGCTTTCTTT | . | TRBV27 | many | TRBJ1-1 | 15
CAWSHGTSGRGYNEQFF | TGTGCCTGGAGTCACGGGACTAGCGGGAGGGGTTACAATGAGCAGTTCTTC | TRBD2 | TRBV30 | . | TRBJ2-1 | 17
CASSLRTSGRGEQFF | TGTGCCAGCAGCCTCCGGACTAGCGGGAGAGGTGAGCAGTTCTTC | TRBD2 | TRBV6-1 | . | TRBJ2-1 | 15
CASSTFGVPENIQYF | TGTGCCAGCAGCACATTCGGGGTACCGGAAAACATTCAGTACTTC | . | TRBV11-2 | many | TRBJ2-4 | 15
CASSLIQGGDEAFF | TGCGCCAGCAGCTTGATACAGGGAGGTGATGAAGCTTTCTTT | . | TRBV5-1 | many | TRBJ1-1 | 14
CAALSGAGELFF | TGTGCCGCCCTTAGCGGGGCCGGGGAGCTGTTTTTT | TRBD2 | TRBV27 | few | TRBJ2-2 | 12
CSAGDFRAVSTDTQYF | TGCAGTGCTGGGGACTTCAGGGCGGTCAGCACAGATACGCAGTATTTT | . | TRBV20-1 | few | TRBJ2-3 | 16
CAISDRTAGTEAFF | TGTGCCATCAGTGACAGGACAGCGGGCACTGAAGCTTTCTTT | . | TRBV10-3 | many | TRBJ1-1 | 14
CAWRREGLVVSNEQFF | TGTGCCTGGAGACGGGAAGGACTAGTCGTATCTAATGAGCAGTTCTTC | TRBD2 | TRBV30 | few | TRBJ2-1 | 16
CASSSDPRDEQFF | TGCGCCAGCAGCAGCGACCCTAGGGATGAGCAGTTCTTC | . | TRBV5-1 | many | TRBJ2-1 | 13
CASSQDLAGLFRQFF | TGTGCCAGCAGCCAAGATCTAGCGGGACTATTTAGGCAGTTCTTC | TRBD2 | TRBV3-1 | many | TRBJ2-1 | 15
CASRTQGHAYGYTF | TGTGCCAGCAGAACCCAGGGACACGCTTATGGCTACACCTTC | . | TRBV6-1 | few | TRBJ1-2 | 14
CASSHPFGAGRFYEQYF | TGCGCCAGCAGCCACCCGTTTGGGGCGGGACGATTTTACGAGCAGTACTTC | . | TRBV4-1 | many | TRBJ2-7 | 17
CAWSVGQAVDEQYF | TGTGCCTGGAGTGTGGGACAGGCCGTCGACGAGCAGTACTTC | TRBD1 | TRBV30 | . | TRBJ2-7 | 14
CSVTDREESYEQYF | TGCAGCGTTACCGACAGGGAAGAATCCTACGAGCAGTACTTC | TRBD1 | TRBV29-1 | many | TRBJ2-7 | 14
CAWSPGLGGNGEKLFF | TGTGCCTGGAGTCCAGGCCTTGGGGGGAATGGTGAAAAACTGTTTTTT | . | TRBV30 | many | TRBJ1-4 | 16
CASSLHGTMNTEAFF | TGTGCCAGCAGCTTACACGGGACCATGAACACTGAAGCTTTCTTT | . | TRBV7-3 | many | TRBJ1-1 | 15
CASSLDGGLSQPQHF | TGTGCCAGCAGCTTAGACGGGGGCTTGAGTCAGCCCCAGCATTTT | . | TRBV7-2 | . | TRBJ1-5 | 15
CSASVIMWLAGSNEQFF | TGCAGTGCTAGCGTCATAATGTGGCTAGCGGGAAGCAATGAGCAGTTCTTC | TRBD2 | TRBV20-1 | . | TRBJ2-1 | 17
CSARDSGSADTQYF | TGCAGTGCTAGAGATAGCGGCTCTGCAGATACGCAGTATTTT | . | TRBV20-1 | many | TRBJ2-3 | 14
CASSPTWYEQFF | TGTGCCAGCTCACCAACATGGTATGAGCAGTTCTTC | . | TRBV18 | many | TRBJ2-1 | 12
CAWSVGGSQPQHF | TGTGCCTGGAGTGTAGGAGGGAGTCAGCCCCAGCATTTT | . | TRBV30 | many | TRBJ1-5 | 13
CVSNLRGGRGYEQYF | TGTGTCAGCAACCTCCGAGGCGGGAGAGGCTACGAGCAGTACTTC | TRBD2 | TRBV12-3/TRBV12-4 | few | TRBJ2-7 | 15
CASSPSGSLAGELFF | TGCGCCAGCAGCCCTAGCGGGAGTCTGGCCGGGGAGCTGTTTTTT | TRBD2 | TRBV5-1 | . | TRBJ2-2 | 15
CASSQGRLPGQPQHF | TGTGCCAGCAGCCAGGGACGACTACCGGGGCAGCCCCAGCATTTT | . | TRBV7-2 | few | TRBJ1-5 | 15
CASSQEEGTSAYNEQFF | TGTGCCAGCAGCCAAGAGGAGGGGACTAGCGCTTACAATGAGCAGTTCTTC | TRBD2 | TRBV3-1 | many | TRBJ2-1 | 17
CSARSPGVSLQPQHF | TGCAGTGCTAGGTCACCAGGGGTATCGCTTCAGCCCCAGCATTTT | . | TRBV20-1 | many | TRBJ1-5 | 15
CASSLVFTAISYNEQFF | TGTGCCAGCAGCTTAGTATTTACGGCCATCTCCTACAATGAGCAGTTCTTC | . | TRBV11-2 | many | TRBJ2-1 | 17
CASRPTSGTHEQFF | TGTGCCAGCAGGCCGACTAGCGGGACCCATGAGCAGTTCTTC | TRBD2 | TRBV28 | . | TRBJ2-1 | 14
CASSVFGTPTSTDTQYF | TGTGCCAGCAGTGTATTTGGGACACCAACTAGCACAGATACGCAGTATTTT | . | TRBV2 | many | TRBJ2-3 | 17
CASSILAGDLYNEQFF | TGTGCCAGTAGTATCCTAGCGGGAGATCTTTACAATGAGCAGTTCTTC | TRBD2 | TRBV7-2 | once | TRBJ2-1 | 16
CATSDIPGLAGRSNEQSF | TGTGCCACCAGTGATATACCGGGACTAGCGGGAAGATCCAATGAGCAGTCCTTC | TRBD2 | TRBV24-1 | . | TRBJ2-1 | 18
CASSPRGRPDEQYF | TGTGCCAGCAGCCCGCGGGGACGCCCAGACGAGCAGTACTTC | . | TRBV7-9 | . | TRBJ2-7 | 14
CASSIRGVDTQYF | TGTGCCAGCAGTATTAGGGGAGTGGATACGCAGTATTTT | . | TRBV12-3/TRBV12-4 | many | TRBJ2-3 | 13
CASSFGDAGTDTQYF | TGTGCCAGCAGTTTTGGGGACGCCGGCACAGATACGCAGTATTTT | . | TRBV12-3/TRBV12-4 | many | TRBJ2-3 | 15
CASSSGGAENTIYF | TGTGCCAGCAGCTCCGGGGGCGCGGAAAACACCATATATTTT | . | TRBV28 | . | TRBJ1-3 | 14
CANSSPVRSEAFF | TGTGCCAACAGCTCACCGGTGCGTAGTGAAGCTTTCTTT | . | TRBV6-1 | many | TRBJ1-1 | 13
CASSYDRVDWSGNTIYF | TGTGCCAGCAGCTATGACAGGGTTGATTGGTCTGGAAACACCATATATTTT | TRBD1 | TRBV3-1 | . | TRBJ1-3 | 17
CASSLGDGETQYF | TGTGCCAGCAGCTTAGGGGACGGAGAGACCCAGTACTTC | . | TRBV7-3 | many | TRBJ2-5 | 13
CASSLTPKLAGSYNEQFF | TGTGCCAGCAGTCTAACGCCGAAACTAGCGGGCTCCTACAATGAGCAGTTCTTC | TRBD2 | TRBV28 | many | TRBJ2-1 | 18
CASSSPQGFTEAFF | TGTGCCAGCAGCTCCCCACAGGGGTTTACTGAAGCTTTCTTT | TRBD1 | TRBV7-9 | many | TRBJ1-1 | 14
CASSRQAGVRNEQFF | TGTGCCAGCAGTCGTCAAGCGGGAGTGAGAAATGAGCAGTTCTTC | TRBD2 | TRBV28 | many | TRBJ2-1 | 15
CASSFSLAGSYTQYF | TGTGCCAGCAGCTTCAGTCTAGCGGGTTCTTATACGCAGTATTTT | TRBD2 | TRBV5-4 | . | TRBJ2-3 | 15
CASSTPGQGWNEQFF | TGTGCCAGTAGTACCCCGGGACAGGGGTGGAATGAGCAGTTCTTC | TRBD1 | TRBV19 | few | TRBJ2-1 | 15
CASSLPGQGKNIQYF | TGTGCCAGCTCACTGCCGGGACAGGGTAAAAACATTCAGTACTTC | TRBD1 | TRBV18 | . | TRBJ2-4 | 15
CSARTPRGVIDYEQYF | TGCAGTGCTAGGACCCCTCGCGGGGTCATCGACTACGAGCAGTACTTC | . | TRBV20-1 | . | TRBJ2-7 | 16
CSARGWNYGYTF | TGCAGTGCTAGAGGATGGAACTATGGCTACACCTTC | . | TRBV20-1 | many | TRBJ1-2 | 12
CSACKATGELFF | TGCAGTGCCTGTAAGGCGACCGGGGAGCTGTTTTTT | . | TRBV20-1 | few | TRBJ2-2 | 12
CASGIFTEAFF | TGTGCCAGTGGTATTTTTACTGAAGCTTTCTTT | . | TRBV19 | . | TRBJ1-1 | 11
CASSLGGPRADQGYTF | TGTGCCAGCAGCTTAGGGGGGCCCCGTGCCGATCAAGGCTACACCTTC | . | TRBV7-6 | . | TRBJ1-2 | 16
CASSLRVLTLKHTEAFF | TGTGCCAGCAGTCTCCGTGTTCTAACTCTCAAGCACACTGAAGCTTTCTTT | . | TRBV28 | many | TRBJ1-1 | 17